This T cell receptor beta chain stems from a study of CD8+CD57+ T cells in acquired aplastic anemia. Overall study: Each DNA sample taken from sorted CD4+ and CD8+ cells came to 3 to 4 ug on average. Findings and caveats of the study: For CD8+ Simpson's diversity, patients and controls showed no significant difference. Overlapping CD8+ CDR3 repertoires of patients and controls contained under 35 shared sequences.

The CDR3 covers 19 residues. The V and J ends lost 0 bases and 4 bases respectively, with 24 bases between them. The germline gives CDR1 DFQATT, CDR2 SNEGSKA (reference sequence). The study profiled TCR beta VDJ and CDR3 using genomic DNA as template. TCRdb fed the reads into MiXCR, producing one record per CDR3 protein. The profile shows some 200,000 distinct CDR3 sequences, 40% to 55% of them singletons. The patients chosen for sequencing had shown expansion of CD8+CD57+ cells (detected by flow cytometry). For this clonotype: The antigen is unknown.

The sequencing input was sorted CD4+, CD8+, or CD8+CD57+ T cells (not recorded which) from PBMCs. The V gene is TRBV20-1, the J gene TRBJ2-2; possibly TRBD2 for D (6 bases). The receptor was isolated from a human donor with aplastic anemia. CDR3 DNA sequence: TGCAGTGCTAGAGATTCGCAGACTAGAGAGGTCTCCTGCACCGGGGAGCTGTTTTTT. As protein: CSARDSQTREVSCTGELFF.